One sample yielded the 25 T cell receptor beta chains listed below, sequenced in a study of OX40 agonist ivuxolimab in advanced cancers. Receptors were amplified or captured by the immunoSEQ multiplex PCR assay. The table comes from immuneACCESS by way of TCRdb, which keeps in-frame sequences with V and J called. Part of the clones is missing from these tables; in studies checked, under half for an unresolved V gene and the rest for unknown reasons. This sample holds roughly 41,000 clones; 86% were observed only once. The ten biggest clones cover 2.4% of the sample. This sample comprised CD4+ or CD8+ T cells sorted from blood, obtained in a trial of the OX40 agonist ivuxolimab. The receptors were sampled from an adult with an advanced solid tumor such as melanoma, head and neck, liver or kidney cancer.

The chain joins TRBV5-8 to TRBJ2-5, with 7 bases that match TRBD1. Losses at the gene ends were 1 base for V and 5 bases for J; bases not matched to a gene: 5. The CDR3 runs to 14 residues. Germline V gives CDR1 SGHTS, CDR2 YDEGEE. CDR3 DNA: TGTGCCAGCAGCTTGCCAGGGGGTAGGGAGACCCAGTACTTC. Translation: CASSLPGGRETQYF.

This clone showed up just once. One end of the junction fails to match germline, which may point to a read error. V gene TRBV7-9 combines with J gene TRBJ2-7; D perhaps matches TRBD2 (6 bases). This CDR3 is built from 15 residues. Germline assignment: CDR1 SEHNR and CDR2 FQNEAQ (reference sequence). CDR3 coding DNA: TGTGCCAGCAGCTCCGCCCCGGGACTGAACCCGAGGTTACACTTC. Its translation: CASSSAPGLNPRLHF.

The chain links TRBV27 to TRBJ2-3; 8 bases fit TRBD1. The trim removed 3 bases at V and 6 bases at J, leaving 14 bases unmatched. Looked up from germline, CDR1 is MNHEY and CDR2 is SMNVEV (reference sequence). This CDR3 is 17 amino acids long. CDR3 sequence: CASSFRLDRVGSDTQYF. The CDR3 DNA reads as TGTGCCAGCAGTTTCCGCCTGGACAGGGTAGGATCGGATACGCAGTATTTT.

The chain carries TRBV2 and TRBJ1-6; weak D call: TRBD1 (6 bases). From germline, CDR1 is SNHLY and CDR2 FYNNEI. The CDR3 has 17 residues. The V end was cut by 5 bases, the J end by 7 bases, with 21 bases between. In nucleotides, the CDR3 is TGTGCCAGCAGTTTTTTCCCCCCGGAAGGGGGGAATTCACCCCTCCACTTT. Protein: CASSFFPPEGGNSPLHF.

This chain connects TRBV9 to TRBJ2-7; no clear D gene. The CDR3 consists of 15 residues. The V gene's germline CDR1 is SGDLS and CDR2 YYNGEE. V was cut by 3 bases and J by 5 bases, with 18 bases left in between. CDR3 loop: CASSAYGVGIHEQYF. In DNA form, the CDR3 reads TGTGCCAGCAGCGCCTATGGGGTAGGCATACACGAGCAGTACTTC.

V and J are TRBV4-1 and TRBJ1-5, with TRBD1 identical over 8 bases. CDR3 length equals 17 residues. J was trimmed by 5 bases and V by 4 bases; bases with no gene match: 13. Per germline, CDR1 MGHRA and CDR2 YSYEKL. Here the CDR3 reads CASSLLVTRGPHQPQHF. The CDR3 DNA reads TGCGCCAGCAGCCTACTTGTTACCAGGGGGCCGCATCAGCCCCAGCATTTT.

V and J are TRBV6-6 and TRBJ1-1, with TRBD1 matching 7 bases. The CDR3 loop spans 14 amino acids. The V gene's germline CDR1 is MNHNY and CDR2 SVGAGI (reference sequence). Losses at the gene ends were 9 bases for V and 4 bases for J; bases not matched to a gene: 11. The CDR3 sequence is CASLQGGAGTEAFF. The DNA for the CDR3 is TGTGCCAGTCTCCAAGGGGGCGCGGGCACTGAAGCTTTCTTT.

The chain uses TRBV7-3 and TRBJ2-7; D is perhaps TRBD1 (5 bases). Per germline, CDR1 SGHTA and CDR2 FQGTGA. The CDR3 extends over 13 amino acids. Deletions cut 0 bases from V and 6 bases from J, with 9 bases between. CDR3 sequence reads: CASSLTPGFEQYF. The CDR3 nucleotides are TGTGCCAGCAGCTTAACCCCAGGGTTCGAGCAGTACTTC.

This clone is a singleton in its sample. CDR3 in DNA: TGCAGCGTTGAGGGGTCAGGGACCCGCTACGAGCAGTACTTC. It encodes CSVEGSGTRYEQYF. This sequence joins TRBV29-1 and TRBJ2-7; D is tentatively TRBD1 or TRBD2 (5 bases each). Trimming took 3 bases from V and 3 from J, leaving 15 bases between them. Per germline, CDR1 SQVTM and CDR2 ANQGSEA. The CDR3 has 14 residues.

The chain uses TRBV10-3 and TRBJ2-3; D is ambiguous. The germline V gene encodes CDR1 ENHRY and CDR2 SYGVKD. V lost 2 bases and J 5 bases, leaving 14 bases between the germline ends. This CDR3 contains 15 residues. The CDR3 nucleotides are TGTGCCATCAGTGAGAGCCTGTCGGGCGGAGATACGCAGTATTTT. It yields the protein CAISESLSGGDTQYF.

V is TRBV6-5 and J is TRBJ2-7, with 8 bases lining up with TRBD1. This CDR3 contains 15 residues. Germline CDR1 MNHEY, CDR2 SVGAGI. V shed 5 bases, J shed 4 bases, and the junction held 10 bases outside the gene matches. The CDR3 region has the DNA TGTGCCAGCAGTCTAAACCGGGACAGGAGATACGAGCAGTACTTC. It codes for CASSLNRDRRYEQYF.

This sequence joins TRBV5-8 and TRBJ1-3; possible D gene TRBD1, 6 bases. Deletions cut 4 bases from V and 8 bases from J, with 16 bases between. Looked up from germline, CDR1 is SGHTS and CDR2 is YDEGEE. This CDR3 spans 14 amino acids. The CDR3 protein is CASSRVTGSDTIYF. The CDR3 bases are TGTGCCAGCAGCCGGGTAACAGGGAGTGACACCATATATTTT.

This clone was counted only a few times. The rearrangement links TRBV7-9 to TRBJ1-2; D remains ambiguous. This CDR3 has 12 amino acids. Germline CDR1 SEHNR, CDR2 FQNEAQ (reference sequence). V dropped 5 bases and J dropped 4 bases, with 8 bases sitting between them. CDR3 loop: CASSTTAYGYTF. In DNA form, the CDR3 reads TGTGCCAGCAGCACGACGGCCTATGGCTACACCTTC. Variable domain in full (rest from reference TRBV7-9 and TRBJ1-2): DTGVSQNPRHKITKRGQNVTFRCDPISEHNRLYWYRQTLGQGPEFLTYFQNEAQLEKSRLLSDRFSAERPKGSFSTLEIQRTEQGDSAMYLCASSTTAYGYTFGSGTRLTVV.

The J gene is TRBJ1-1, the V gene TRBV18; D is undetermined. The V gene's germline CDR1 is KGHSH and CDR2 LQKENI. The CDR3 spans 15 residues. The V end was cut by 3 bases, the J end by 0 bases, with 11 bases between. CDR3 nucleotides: TGTGCCAGCTCACCCCCCGGCAGCTTGAACACTGAAGCTTTCTTT. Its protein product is CASSPPGSLNTEAFF.

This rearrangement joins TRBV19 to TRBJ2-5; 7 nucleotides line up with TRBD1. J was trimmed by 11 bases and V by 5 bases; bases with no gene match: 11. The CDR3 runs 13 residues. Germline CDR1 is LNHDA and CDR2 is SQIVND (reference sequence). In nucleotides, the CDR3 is TGTGCCAGTAGTCCCGGGACAGCCTTGGGGCAGTACTTC. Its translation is CASSPGTALGQYF.

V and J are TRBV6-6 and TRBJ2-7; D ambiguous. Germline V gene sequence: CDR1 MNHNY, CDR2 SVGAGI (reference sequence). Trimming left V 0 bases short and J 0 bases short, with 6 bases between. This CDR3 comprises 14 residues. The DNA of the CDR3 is TGTGCCAGCAGTTACTCGGAGCTCTCCTACGAGCAGTACTTC. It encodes CASSYSELSYEQYF.

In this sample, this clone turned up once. The CDR3 region has the DNA TGTGCCAGCAGCCAAATAAGCGGGGGGACTAACACCGGGGAGCTGTTTTTT. It encodes CASSQISGGTNTGELFF. The chain couples TRBV4-2 to TRBJ2-2; 9 bases map to TRBD2. Germline values: CDR1 LGHNA, CDR2 YNFKEQ. This CDR3 region has 17 residues. Losses at the gene ends were 2 bases for V and 2 bases for J; bases not matched to a gene: 6.

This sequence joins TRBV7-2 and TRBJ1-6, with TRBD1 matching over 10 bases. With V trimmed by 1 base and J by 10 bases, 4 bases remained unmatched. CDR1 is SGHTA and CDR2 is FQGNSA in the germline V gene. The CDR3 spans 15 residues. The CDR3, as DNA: TGTGCCAGCAGCTTAGGCCGGGACAGGGGATCACCCCTCCACTTT. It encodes CASSLGRDRGSPLHF.

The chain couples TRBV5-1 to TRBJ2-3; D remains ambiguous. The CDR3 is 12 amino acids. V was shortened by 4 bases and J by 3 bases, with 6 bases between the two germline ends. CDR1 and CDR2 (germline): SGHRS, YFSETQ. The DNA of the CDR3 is TGCGCCAGCAGCACCTATACAGATACGCAGTATTTT. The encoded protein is CASSTYTDTQYF.

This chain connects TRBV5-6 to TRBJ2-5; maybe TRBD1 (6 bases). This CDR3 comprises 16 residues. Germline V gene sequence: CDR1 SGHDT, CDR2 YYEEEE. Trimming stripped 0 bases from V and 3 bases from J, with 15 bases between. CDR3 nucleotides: TGTGCCAGCAGCTTGGGCGTAGACAGGCCCGAAGAGACCCAGTACTTC. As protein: CASSLGVDRPEETQYF. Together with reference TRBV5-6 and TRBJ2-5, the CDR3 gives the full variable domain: DAGVTQSPTHLIKTRGQQVTLRCSPKSGHDTVSWYQQALGQGPQFIFQYYEEEERQRGNFPDRFSGHQFPNYSSELNVNALLLGDSALYLCASSLGVDRPEETQYFGPGTRLLVL.

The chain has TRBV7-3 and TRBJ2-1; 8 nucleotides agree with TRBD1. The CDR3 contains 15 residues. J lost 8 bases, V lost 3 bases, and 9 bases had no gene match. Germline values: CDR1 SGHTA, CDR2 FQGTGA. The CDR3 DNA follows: TGTGCCAGCAGCTTCCGGAGGCCGACAGGGGATGAGCAGTTCTTC. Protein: CASSFRRPTGDEQFF. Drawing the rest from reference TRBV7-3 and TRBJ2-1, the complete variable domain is GAGVSQTPSNKVTEKGKYVELRCDPISGHTALYWYRQSLGQGPEFLIYFQGTGAADDSGLPNDRFFAVRPEGSVSTLKIQRTERGDSAVYLCASSFRRPTGDEQFFGPGTRLTVL.

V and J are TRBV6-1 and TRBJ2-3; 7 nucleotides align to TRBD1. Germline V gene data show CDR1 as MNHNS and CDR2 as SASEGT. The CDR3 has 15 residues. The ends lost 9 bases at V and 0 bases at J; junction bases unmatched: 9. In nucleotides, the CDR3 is TGTGCCAGTCTGGGACAGACCTATAGCACAGATACGCAGTATTTT. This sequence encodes CASLGQTYSTDTQYF.

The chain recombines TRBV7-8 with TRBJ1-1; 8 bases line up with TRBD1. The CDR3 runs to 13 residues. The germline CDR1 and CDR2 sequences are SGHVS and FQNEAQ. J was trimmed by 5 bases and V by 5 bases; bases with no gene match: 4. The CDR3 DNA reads TGTGCCAGCAGCGTACGGACAGGGACTGAAGCTTTCTTT. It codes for CASSVRTGTEAFF.

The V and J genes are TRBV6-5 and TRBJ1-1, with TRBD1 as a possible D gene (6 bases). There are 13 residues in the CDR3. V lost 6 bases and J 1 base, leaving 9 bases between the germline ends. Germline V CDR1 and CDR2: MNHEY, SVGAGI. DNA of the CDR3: TGTGCCAGCAGGTGGACAGAGAACACTGAAGCTTTCTTT. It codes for CASRWTENTEAFF.

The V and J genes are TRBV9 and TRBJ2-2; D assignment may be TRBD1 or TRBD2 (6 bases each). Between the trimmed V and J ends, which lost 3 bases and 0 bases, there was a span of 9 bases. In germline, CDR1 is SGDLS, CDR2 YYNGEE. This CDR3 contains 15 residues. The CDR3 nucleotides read TGTGCCAGCAGCGGGAGGGGGGCGAACACCGGGGAGCTGTTTTTT. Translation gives CASSGRGANTGELFF. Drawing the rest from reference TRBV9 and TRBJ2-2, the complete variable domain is DSGVTQTPKHLITATGQRVTLRCSPRSGDLSVYWYQQSLDQGLQFLIQYYNGEERAKGNILERFSAQQFPDLHSELNLSSLELGDSALYFCASSGRGANTGELFFGEGSRLTVL.